Following are 26 T cell receptor beta chains from one sample sequenced in a study of immune evolution from preneoplasia to lung adenocarcinoma. This table comes from immunoSEQ multiplex PCR, and its TCRdb copy is limited to in-frame clones, with some not included. The data contain 7,500 to 8,500 clones, roughly four fifths of them singletons. Sequencing used FFPE invasive lung adenocarcinoma tissue. These receptor sequences come from a person aged 50-75 years with lung adenocarcinoma.

In its sample, this clone was seen once. V gene TRBV13 combines with J gene TRBJ2-1; no clear D gene. Germline V gene sequence: CDR1 PRHDT, CDR2 FYEKMQ (reference sequence). Trimming took off 0 bases at V and 3 bases at J, with 9 bases between the two ends. The CDR3 runs to 15 residues. CDR3 in DNA: TGTGCCAGCAGCTTAGGCCGTCTATACTACAATGAGCAGTTCTTC. Amino acids: CASSLGRLYYNEQFF. The whole variable domain, filled in from reference TRBV13 and TRBJ2-1, reads AAGVIQSPRHLIKEKRETATLKCYPIPRHDTVYWYQQGPGQDPQFLISFYEKMQSDKGSIPDRFSAQQFSDYHSELNMSSLELGDSALYFCASSLGRLYYNEQFFGPGTRLTVL.

This chain links TRBV28 with TRBJ2-2; tentatively, D is TRBD2 (5 bases). CDR3 length equals 15 residues. V gave up 2 bases and J gave up 0 bases, with 7 bases separating them. Germline V gene data show CDR1 as MDHEN and CDR2 as SYDVKM. The CDR3 DNA reads as TGTGCCAGCAGTTTACCCGGGACGAACACCGGGGAGCTGTTTTTT. This translates into CASSLPGTNTGELFF. The full variable domain, rest sourced from reference TRBV28 and TRBJ2-2, is DVKVTQSSRYLVKRTGEKVFLECVQDMDHENMFWYRQDPGLGLRLIYFSYDVKMKEKGDIPEGYSVSREKKERFSLILESASTNQTSMYLCASSLPGTNTGELFFGEGSRLTVL.

V usage is TRBV30 and J usage is TRBJ1-5; D call uncertain. Deletions cut 3 bases from V and 4 bases from J, with 10 bases between. There are 13 residues in the CDR3. The germline CDR1 and CDR2 sequences are GTSNPN and SVGIG (reference sequence). The CDR3 spells CAWSPGMNQPQHF. The CDR3 coding sequence is TGTGCCTGGAGCCCTGGGATGAATCAGCCCCAGCATTTT.

V usage is TRBV27 and J usage is TRBJ2-5; 10 nucleotides agree with TRBD2. This CDR3 spans 20 amino acids. CDR1 and CDR2 from the germline V gene are MNHEY and SMNVEV (reference sequence). After removal of 4 bases from V and 2 bases from J, the junction contained 19 bases not matched to a gene. CDR3 residues: CASSYRGGTSVPGFQETQYF. The CDR3 coding sequence is TGTGCCAGCAGTTATCGTGGAGGGACTAGCGTTCCTGGGTTTCAAGAGACCCAGTACTTC.

The chain links TRBV9 to TRBJ1-2; D uncertain. Trimming cost V 4 bases and J 3 bases, with 4 bases left between them. The CDR3 covers 11 residues. Germline CDR1 SGDLS, CDR2 YYNGEE. CDR3 DNA sequence: TGTGCCAGCAGCTTGTACTATGGCTACACCTTC. Its protein is CASSLYYGYTF.

DNA for the CDR3: TGTGCCAGCAGCGCCATGACAGAGGGTGGCACTGAAGCTTTCTTT. This codes for CASSAMTEGGTEAFF. The chain recombines TRBV5-6 with TRBJ1-1; perhaps TRBD1 as D (5 bases). This CDR3 is 15 amino acids long. The germline V gene encodes CDR1 SGHDT and CDR2 YYEEEE. V lost 4 bases to trimming and J lost 4 bases, with 17 bases between them.

This rearrangement joins TRBV7-9 to TRBJ2-5, with 9 nucleotides matching TRBD2. The CDR3 length is 15 residues. Germline-derived CDR1 and CDR2 are SEHNR and FQNEAQ (reference sequence). With 0 bases clipped from V and 4 bases from J, the junction kept 3 bases outside the gene matches. The CDR3 loop is CASSLAAGGPETQYF. The DNA for the CDR3 is TGTGCCAGCAGCTTAGCAGCGGGAGGCCCAGAGACCCAGTACTTC.

This chain uses TRBV28 with TRBJ1-1, with no clear D. Germline V gene sequence: CDR1 MDHEN, CDR2 SYDVKM. This CDR3 has 12 residues. Trimming left V 3 bases short and J 5 bases short, with 7 bases between. The CDR3 nucleotides are TGTGCCAGCAGTTTTTTCGGAACTGAAGCTTTCTTT. This translates into CASSFFGTEAFF.

J is TRBJ2-2 and V is TRBV6-6; D is possibly TRBD2 (5 bases). The CDR3 is 15 amino acids. Germline lookup yields CDR1 MNHNY and CDR2 SVGAGI (reference sequence). V lost 2 bases, J lost 7 bases, and 14 bases lay in between. The CDR3 loop reads CASSYPLGGLGELFF. CDR3 sequence (DNA): TGTGCCAGCAGTTACCCATTGGGCGGACTCGGGGAGCTGTTTTTT.

V gene TRBV5-6 combines with J gene TRBJ2-1; no clear D. Between the trimmed V and J ends, which lost 2 bases and 6 bases, there was a span of 9 bases. Germline lookup yields CDR1 SGHDT and CDR2 YYEEEE. The CDR3 sequence is 13 residues long. The chain's CDR3 is CASSFGRFNEQFF. CDR3 sequence (DNA): TGTGCCAGCAGCTTTGGACGGTTCAATGAGCAGTTCTTC.

The gene calls are TRBV27 and TRBJ2-5, with 8 nucleotides matching TRBD1. This CDR3 region has 13 residues. The V segment lost 6 bases and the J segment 7 bases; nucleotides outside the gene matches: 7. Germline V lookup: CDR1 MNHEY, CDR2 SMNVEV (reference sequence). CDR3: CASRGQAQMTQYF. Here the CDR3 DNA reads TGTGCCAGCAGGGGACAGGCCCAGATGACCCAGTACTTC.

The chain is built from TRBV4-1 and TRBJ2-1; 13 bases are a match to TRBD2. V gave up 6 bases and J gave up 6 bases; unmatched junction bases: 11. This CDR3 comprises 17 residues. Germline lookup yields CDR1 MGHRA and CDR2 YSYEKL. CDR3 residues: CASSGLAGVGGLNEQFF. CDR3 nucleotides: TGCGCCAGCAGTGGACTAGCGGGGGTGGGGGGGCTCAATGAGCAGTTCTTC.

The sample holds one count of this clone. This rearrangement joins TRBV30 to TRBJ1-4; D uncertain. This CDR3 is 15 amino acids long. V was pared by 4 bases and J by 3 bases, with 15 bases between. Per the germline V gene, CDR1 is GTSNPN and CDR2 is SVGIG (reference sequence). In nucleotides, the CDR3 is TGTGCCTGGAAGGGCAGGCGCGGCGCTAATGAAAAACTGTTTTTT. Translating it yields CAWKGRRGANEKLFF.

The chain recombines TRBV10-3 with TRBJ2-7; D is perhaps TRBD1 or TRBD2 (7 bases each). CDR3 length equals 17 residues. Germline-derived CDR1 and CDR2 are ENHRY and SYGVKD. The V end was cut by 10 bases, the J end by 0 bases, with 25 bases between. In nucleotides, the CDR3 is TGTGCCACGGGCAGGGGGGCTAGCGGCGGAAGCTCCTACGAGCAGTACTTC. Its protein product is CATGRGASGGSSYEQYF.

The chain links TRBV6-1 to TRBJ2-2, with D uncertain. Germline V gives CDR1 MNHNS, CDR2 SASEGT. The CDR3 consists of 15 residues. Trimming cost V 1 base and J 5 bases, with 11 bases left between them. Here the CDR3 DNA reads TGTGCCAGCAGTGAAGGAGGCTCGGAGACCGGGGAGCTGTTTTTT. Translating gives CASSEGGSETGELFF.

This clone was found once. The gene calls are TRBV4-1 and TRBJ2-6; D unresolved. The V gene lost 2 bases and the J gene lost 6 bases, with 11 bases spanning the gap. Germline loops: CDR1 MGHRA, CDR2 YSYEKL. The CDR3 length is 15 residues. CDR3 region: CASSQSVAEANVLTF. DNA of the CDR3: TGCGCCAGCAGCCAATCGGTCGCTGAGGCCAACGTCCTGACTTTC.

The rearrangement uses TRBV18 and TRBJ2-3; 11 bases are shared with TRBD2. This CDR3 comprises 17 residues. CDR1 and CDR2 (germline): KGHSH, LQKENI. Trimming at V came to 4 bases and at J to 2 bases, leaving 8 bases not matched to a gene. The CDR3 is CASSLLTSGDFTDTQYF. Here the CDR3 DNA reads TGTGCCAGCTCACTCCTGACTAGCGGGGATTTCACAGATACGCAGTATTTT. The complete variable domain, with remaining parts taken from reference TRBV18 and TRBJ2-3, reads NAGVMQNPRHLVRRRGQEARLRCSPMKGHSHVYWYRQLPEEGLKFMVYLQKENIIDESGMPKERFSAEFPKEGPSILRIQQVVRGDSAAYFCASSLLTSGDFTDTQYFGPGTRLTVL.

This sequence joins TRBV11-3 and TRBJ2-3; 7 positions match TRBD2. Germline lookup yields CDR1 SGHNT and CDR2 YENEEA. The length of the CDR3 is 14 residues. V was pared by 5 bases and J by 2 bases, with 4 bases of the junction left unmatched. Written as DNA, the CDR3 is TGTGCCAGCAGCCCTGCGGGAGACACAGATACGCAGTATTTT. Its protein product is CASSPAGDTDTQYF. Full variable domain (rest looked up from reference TRBV11-3 and TRBJ2-3): EAGVVQSPRYKIIEKKQPVAFWCNPISGHNTLYWYLQNLGQGPELLIRYENEEAVDDSQLPKDRFSAERLKGVDSTLKIQPAELGDSAVYLCASSPAGDTDTQYFGPGTRLTVL.

V is TRBV4-1 and J is TRBJ2-2; D call uncertain. This CDR3 region has 15 residues. The V end lost 3 bases, the J end lost 1 base, and 9 bases lay between the germline ends. Germline-derived CDR1 and CDR2 are MGHRA and YSYEKL. The chain's CDR3 is CASSQLSLNTGELFF. The CDR3 bases are TGCGCCAGCAGCCAGCTGAGCCTGAACACCGGGGAGCTGTTTTTT.

This chain joins TRBV2 and TRBJ2-5; 8 bases are shared with TRBD1. CDR3 length equals 15 residues. Germline lookup yields CDR1 SNHLY and CDR2 FYNNEI. V was pared by 7 bases and J by 4 bases, with 11 bases of the junction left unmatched. CDR3 in DNA: TGTGCCAGCACGACGGGGGCAGGGGGCGGAGAGACCCAGTACTTC. It encodes CASTTGAGGGETQYF.

The J gene is TRBJ1-5, the V gene TRBV2; D perhaps matches TRBD1 (6 bases). Looked up from germline, CDR1 is SNHLY and CDR2 is FYNNEI. The CDR3 loop spans 14 amino acids. The V gene lost 2 bases and the J gene lost 6 bases, with 11 bases spanning the gap. CDR3 loop: CASSEPPRGQPQHF. In DNA form, the CDR3 reads TGTGCCAGCAGTGAACCCCCCAGGGGTCAGCCCCAGCATTTT.

This chain uses TRBV9 with TRBJ1-1; D may be TRBD1 (5 bases). The CDR3 consists of 16 residues. The V and J ends lost 4 bases and 0 bases respectively, with 16 bases between them. Per germline, CDR1 SGDLS and CDR2 YYNGEE. This chain's CDR3 is CASSPPGMVVNTEAFF. The CDR3 nucleotides read TGTGCCAGCAGCCCGCCAGGGATGGTCGTGAACACTGAAGCTTTCTTT.

The rearrangement joins TRBV15 to TRBJ2-7, with D maybe TRBD1 (7 bases). The CDR3 runs to 16 residues. CDR1 and CDR2 from the germline V gene are LNHNV and YYDKDF (reference sequence). Between the trimmed V and J ends, which lost 0 bases and 0 bases, there was a span of 12 bases. This CDR3 is CATSRDSGDSSYEQYF. The CDR3 DNA sequence: TGTGCCACCAGCAGAGATTCGGGGGACAGCTCCTACGAGCAGTACTTC.

V is TRBV21-1 and J is TRBJ2-2; the table's D call, TRBD1, was not checked against the DNA. TRBV21-1 is a documented pseudogene. The CDR3 has 15 amino acids. CDR3 sequence reads: CASSGRQGTTGELFF. CDR3 sequence (DNA): TGTGCCAGCAGCGGCCGACAGGGGACAACCGGGGAGCTGTTTTTT.

This clone appeared a few times. The J gene is TRBJ2-7, the V gene TRBV4-1; D not certain. Looked up from germline, CDR1 is MGHRA and CDR2 is YSYEKL. The CDR3 loop spans 15 amino acids. V dropped 0 bases and J dropped 4 bases, with 13 bases sitting between them. The DNA of the CDR3 is TGCGCCAGCAGCCAAGATTCCCAGAACGTATACGAGCAGTACTTC. Its translation is CASSQDSQNVYEQYF.

V and J are TRBV6-5 and TRBJ1-5, with a possible D match to TRBD1 (5 bases). The V gene's germline CDR1 is MNHEY and CDR2 SVGAGI. Trimming shortened V by 6 bases and J by 3 bases, and 12 bases separated the two germline ends. CDR3 length equals 14 residues. CDR3 residues: CASRMTVDNQPQHF. CDR3 sequence (DNA): TGTGCCAGCAGAATGACAGTCGACAATCAGCCCCAGCATTTT.